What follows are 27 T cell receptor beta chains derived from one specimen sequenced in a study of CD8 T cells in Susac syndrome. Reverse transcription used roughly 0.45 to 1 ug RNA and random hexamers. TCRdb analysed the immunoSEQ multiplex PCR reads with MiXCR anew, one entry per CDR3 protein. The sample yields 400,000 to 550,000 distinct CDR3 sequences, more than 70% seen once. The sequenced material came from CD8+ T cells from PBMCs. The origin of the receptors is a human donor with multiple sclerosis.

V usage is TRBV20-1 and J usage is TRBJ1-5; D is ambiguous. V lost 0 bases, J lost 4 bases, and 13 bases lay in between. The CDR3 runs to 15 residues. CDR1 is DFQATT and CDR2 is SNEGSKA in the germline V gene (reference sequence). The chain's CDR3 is CSARDSNSGNQPQHF. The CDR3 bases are TGCAGTGCTAGAGATTCCAATTCGGGGAATCAGCCCCAGCATTTT.

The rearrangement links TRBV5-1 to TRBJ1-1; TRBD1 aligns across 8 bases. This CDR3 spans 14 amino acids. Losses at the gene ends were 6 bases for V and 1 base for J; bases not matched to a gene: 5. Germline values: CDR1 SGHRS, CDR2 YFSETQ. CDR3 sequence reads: CASNEQGGNTEAFF. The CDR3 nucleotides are TGCGCCAGCAACGAACAGGGGGGGAACACTGAAGCTTTCTTT. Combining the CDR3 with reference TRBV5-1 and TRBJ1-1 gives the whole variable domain KAGVTQTPRYLIKTRGQQVTLSCSPISGHRSVSWYQQTPGQGLQFLFEYFSETQRNKGNFPGRFSGRQFSNSRSEMNVSTLELGDSALYLCASNEQGGNTEAFFGQGTRLTVV.

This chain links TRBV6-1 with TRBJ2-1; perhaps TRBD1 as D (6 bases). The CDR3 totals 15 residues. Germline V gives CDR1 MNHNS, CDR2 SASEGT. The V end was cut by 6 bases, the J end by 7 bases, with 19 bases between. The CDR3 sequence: CASSSSTGTLNEQFF. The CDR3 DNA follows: TGTGCCAGCAGCTCAAGTACCGGGACATTGAATGAGCAGTTCTTC.

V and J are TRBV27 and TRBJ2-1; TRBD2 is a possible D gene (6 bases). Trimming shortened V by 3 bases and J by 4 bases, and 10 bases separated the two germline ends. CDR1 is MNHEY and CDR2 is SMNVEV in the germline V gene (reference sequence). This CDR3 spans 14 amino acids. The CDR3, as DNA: TGTGCCAGCAGTTTGTGGGGGGAATACAATGAGCAGTTCTTC. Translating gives CASSLWGEYNEQFF.

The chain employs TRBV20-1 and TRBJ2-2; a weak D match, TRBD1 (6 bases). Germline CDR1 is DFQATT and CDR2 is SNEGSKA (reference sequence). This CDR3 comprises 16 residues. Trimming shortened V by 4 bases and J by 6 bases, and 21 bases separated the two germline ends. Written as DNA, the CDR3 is TGCAGTGCTACACCCCCAGGGGTTAGTTACGCCGGGGAGCTGTTTTTT. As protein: CSATPPGVSYAGELFF.

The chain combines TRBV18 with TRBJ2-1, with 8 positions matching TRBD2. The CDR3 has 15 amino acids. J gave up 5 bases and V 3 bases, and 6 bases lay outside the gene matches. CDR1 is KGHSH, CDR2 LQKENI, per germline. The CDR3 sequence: CASSPRAGEDNEQFF. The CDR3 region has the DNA TGTGCCAGCTCACCCCGAGCGGGGGAAGACAATGAGCAGTTCTTC.

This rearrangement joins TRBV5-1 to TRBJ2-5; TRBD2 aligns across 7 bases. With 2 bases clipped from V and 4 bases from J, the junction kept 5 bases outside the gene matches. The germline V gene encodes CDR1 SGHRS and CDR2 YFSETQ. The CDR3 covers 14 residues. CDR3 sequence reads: CASSLGDYLETQYF. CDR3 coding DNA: TGCGCCAGCAGCTTAGGGGACTACCTAGAGACCCAGTACTTC.

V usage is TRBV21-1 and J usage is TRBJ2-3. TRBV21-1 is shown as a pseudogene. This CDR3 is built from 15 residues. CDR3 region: CASSKEARGTDTQYF. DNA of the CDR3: TGTGCCAGCAGCAAAGAGGCTCGGGGCACAGATACGCAGTATTTT.

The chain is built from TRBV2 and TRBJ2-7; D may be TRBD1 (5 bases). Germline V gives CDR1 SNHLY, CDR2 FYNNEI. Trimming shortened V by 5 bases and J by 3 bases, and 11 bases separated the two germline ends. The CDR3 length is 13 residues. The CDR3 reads CASSPGHNYEQYF. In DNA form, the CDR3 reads TGTGCCAGCAGTCCCGGACACAACTACGAGCAGTACTTC.

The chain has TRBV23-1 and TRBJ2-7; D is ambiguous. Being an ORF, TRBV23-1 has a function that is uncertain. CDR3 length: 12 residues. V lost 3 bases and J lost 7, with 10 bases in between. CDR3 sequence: CASSHTLGEQYF. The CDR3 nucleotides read TGCGCCAGCAGTCACACGCTGGGGGAGCAGTACTTC.

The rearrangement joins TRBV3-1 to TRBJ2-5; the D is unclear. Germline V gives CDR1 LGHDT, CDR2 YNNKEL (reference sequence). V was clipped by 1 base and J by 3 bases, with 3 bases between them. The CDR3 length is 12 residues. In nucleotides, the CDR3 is TGTGCCAGCAGCCAAGTTAAAGAGACCCAGTACTTC. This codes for CASSQVKETQYF.

CDR3: CASSLTGTLSNQPQHF. The CDR3 nucleotides read TGTGCCAGCAGCCTAACCGGGACACTAAGCAATCAGCCCCAGCATTTT. The V call is TRBV28, the J call TRBJ1-5; D may be TRBD1 (6 bases). V was clipped by 6 bases and J by 1 base, with 16 bases between them. The CDR3 has 16 amino acids. Germline V gene data show CDR1 as MDHEN and CDR2 as SYDVKM.

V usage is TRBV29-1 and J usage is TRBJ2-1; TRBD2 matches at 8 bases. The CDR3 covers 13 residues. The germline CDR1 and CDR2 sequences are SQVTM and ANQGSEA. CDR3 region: CRVSEAGVDEQFF. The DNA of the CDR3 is TGCAGGGTCTCCGAAGCGGGAGTTGATGAGCAGTTCTTC.

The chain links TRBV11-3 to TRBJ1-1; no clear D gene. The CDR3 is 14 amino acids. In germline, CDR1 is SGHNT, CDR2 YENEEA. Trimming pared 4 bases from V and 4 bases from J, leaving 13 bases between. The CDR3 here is CASSSSQAATEAFF. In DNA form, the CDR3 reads TGTGCCAGCAGCTCCTCTCAGGCTGCCACTGAAGCTTTCTTT.

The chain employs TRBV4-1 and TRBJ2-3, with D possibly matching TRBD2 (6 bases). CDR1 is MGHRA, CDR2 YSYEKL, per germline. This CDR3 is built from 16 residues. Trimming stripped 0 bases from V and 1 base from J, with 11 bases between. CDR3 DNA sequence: TGCGCCAGCAGCCAAGATGCGGGGCAGGGCACAGATACGCAGTATTTT. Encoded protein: CASSQDAGQGTDTQYF.

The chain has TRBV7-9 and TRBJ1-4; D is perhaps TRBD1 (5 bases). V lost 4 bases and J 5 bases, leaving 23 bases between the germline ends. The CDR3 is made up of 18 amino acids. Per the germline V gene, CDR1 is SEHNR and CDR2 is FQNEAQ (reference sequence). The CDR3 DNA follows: TGTGCCAGCAGCTCCCCACGGGACGATCTATTGCAAAATGAAAAACTGTTTTTT. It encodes CASSSPRDDLLQNEKLFF.

Here the CDR3 DNA reads TGTGCCAGCAGGGGGTGGTCTAGCGGGTACAATGAGCAGTTCTTC. Protein sequence: CASRGWSSGYNEQFF. The J gene is TRBJ2-1, the V gene TRBV27; 8 positions agree with TRBD2. Trimming removed 6 bases from V and 4 bases from J; junction bases left unmatched: 8. CDR3 size: 15 residues. Germline V gene lookup returns CDR1 MNHEY and CDR2 SMNVEV (reference sequence).

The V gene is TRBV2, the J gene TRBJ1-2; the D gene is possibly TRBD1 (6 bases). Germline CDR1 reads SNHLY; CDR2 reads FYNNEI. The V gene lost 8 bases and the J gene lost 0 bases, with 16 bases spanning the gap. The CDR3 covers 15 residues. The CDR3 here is CASSRGQTANYGYTF. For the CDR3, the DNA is TGTGCCAGCTCTCGTGGACAGACTGCTAACTATGGCTACACCTTC.

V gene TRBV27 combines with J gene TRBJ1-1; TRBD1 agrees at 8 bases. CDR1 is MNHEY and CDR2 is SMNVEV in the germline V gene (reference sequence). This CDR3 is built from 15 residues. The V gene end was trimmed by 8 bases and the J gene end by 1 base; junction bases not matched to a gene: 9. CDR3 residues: CASHTGQARNTEAFF. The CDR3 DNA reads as TGTGCCAGCCACACGGGACAGGCTCGGAACACTGAAGCTTTCTTT.

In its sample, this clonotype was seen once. Written as DNA, the CDR3 is TGTGCCAGCAGCTCGGGACGGCAGGGGACCGGGGAGCTGTTTTTT. Translating gives CASSSGRQGTGELFF. The J gene is TRBJ2-2, the V gene TRBV28; D is possibly TRBD1 (6 bases). V was trimmed by 6 bases and J by 5 bases, leaving 16 bases between them. The CDR3 consists of 15 residues. The germline V gene encodes CDR1 MDHEN and CDR2 SYDVKM.

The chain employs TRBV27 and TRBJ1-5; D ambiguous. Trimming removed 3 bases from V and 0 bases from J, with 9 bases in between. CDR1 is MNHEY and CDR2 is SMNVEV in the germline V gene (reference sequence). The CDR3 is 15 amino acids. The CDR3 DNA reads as TGTGCCAGCAGTTTGGCCAGTAATAGCAATCAGCCCCAGCATTTT. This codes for CASSLASNSNQPQHF.

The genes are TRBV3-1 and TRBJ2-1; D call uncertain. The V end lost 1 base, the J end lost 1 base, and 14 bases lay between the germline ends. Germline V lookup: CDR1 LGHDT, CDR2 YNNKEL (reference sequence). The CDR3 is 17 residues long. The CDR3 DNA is TGTGCCAGCAGCCAAGGACGCCTTGGGATTTCCTACAATGAGCAGTTCTTC. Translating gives CASSQGRLGISYNEQFF.

CDR3 nucleotides: TGTGCCAGCAGGAATGACAGGGGGGCTGAAGCTTTCTTT. It specifies CASRNDRGAEAFF. This chain uses TRBV6-1 with TRBJ1-1, with 9 bases aligning to TRBD1. V lost 6 bases and J lost 6; bases outside the gene matches: 5. Germline V gene sequence: CDR1 MNHNS, CDR2 SASEGT. The CDR3 is 13 residues long.

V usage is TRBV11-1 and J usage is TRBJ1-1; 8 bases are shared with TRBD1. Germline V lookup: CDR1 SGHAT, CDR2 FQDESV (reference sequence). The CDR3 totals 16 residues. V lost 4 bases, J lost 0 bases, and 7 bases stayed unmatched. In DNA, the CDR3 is TGTGCCAGCAGCTCCTACTCCAGGGGGCTGAACACTGAAGCTTTCTTT. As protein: CASSSYSRGLNTEAFF.

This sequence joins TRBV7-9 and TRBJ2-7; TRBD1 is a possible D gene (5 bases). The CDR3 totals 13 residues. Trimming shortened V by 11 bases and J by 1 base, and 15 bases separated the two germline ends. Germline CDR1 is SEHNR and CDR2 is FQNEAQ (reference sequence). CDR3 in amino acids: CALGTGDSYEQYF. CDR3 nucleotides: TGTGCCCTAGGCACAGGCGATTCCTACGAGCAGTACTTC. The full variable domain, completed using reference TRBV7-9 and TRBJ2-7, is DTGVSQNPRHKITKRGQNVTFRCDPISEHNRLYWYRQTLGQGPEFLTYFQNEAQLEKSRLLSDRFSAERPKGSFSTLEIQRTEQGDSAMYLCALGTGDSYEQYFGPGTRLTVT.

The CDR3 DNA reads as TGTGCCAGCAGCCAAGATCCCCTGGCGCACGAGCAGTACTTC. The encoded protein is CASSQDPLAHEQYF. The rearrangement uses TRBV3-1 and TRBJ2-7, with D hard to call. Germline V gene sequence: CDR1 LGHDT, CDR2 YNNKEL (reference sequence). The V end lost 0 bases, the J end lost 5 bases, and 11 bases lay between the germline ends. This CDR3 region has 14 residues.

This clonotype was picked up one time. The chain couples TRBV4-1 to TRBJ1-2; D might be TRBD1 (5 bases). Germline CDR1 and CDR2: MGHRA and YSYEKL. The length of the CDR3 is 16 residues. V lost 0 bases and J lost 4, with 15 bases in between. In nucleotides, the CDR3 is TGCGCCAGCAGCCAAGAGACAGCCGCCTGGGGCTATGGCTACACCTTC. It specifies CASSQETAAWGYGYTF.